The 7 T cell receptor beta chains given below trace back to one sample, sequenced in a study of cytomegalovirus exposure and HLA in healthy donors. The PCR had 60 Vbeta and 13 Jbeta primers. Sequenced by immunoSEQ multiplex PCR; TCRdb stores in-frame clones only, minus some. This repertoire shows around 190,000 clones, roughly 81% found once; its top ten account for about 3%. The source material was PBMCs. Source of these receptors: a woman under 40 in good health and CMV-seropositive.

This clone was counted once. This CDR3 reads CASSALATDTQYF. The CDR3 coding sequence is TGTGCCAGCAGCGCCCTAGCGACAGATACGCAGTATTTT. The rearrangement links TRBV6-5 to TRBJ2-3, with D perhaps TRBD2 (6 bases). The CDR3 is 13 residues long. V gave up 6 bases and J gave up 3 bases, with 10 bases separating them. Germline values: CDR1 MNHEY, CDR2 SVGAGI.

The gene calls are TRBV5-8 and TRBJ2-1; 7 positions agree with TRBD2. The V gene's germline CDR1 is SGHTS and CDR2 YDEGEE. Trimming took 0 bases from V and 8 from J; bases not matched to a gene: 8. This CDR3 region has 15 residues. This CDR3 reads CASSLGTRGWDEQFF. In DNA, the CDR3 is TGTGCCAGCAGCTTGGGGACTAGGGGTTGGGATGAGCAGTTCTTC.

The chain has TRBV5-1 and TRBJ2-7; D ambiguous. Germline V gene data show CDR1 as SGHRS and CDR2 as YFSETQ. V lost 4 bases to trimming and J lost 4 bases, with 12 bases between them. The CDR3 is 13 residues long. The CDR3 protein is CASSVGDWYEQYF. DNA for the CDR3: TGCGCCAGCAGCGTGGGCGATTGGTACGAGCAGTACTTC. Drawing the rest from reference TRBV5-1 and TRBJ2-7, the complete variable domain is KAGVTQTPRYLIKTRGQQVTLSCSPISGHRSVSWYQQTPGQGLQFLFEYFSETQRNKGNFPGRFSGRQFSNSRSEMNVSTLELGDSALYLCASSVGDWYEQYFGPGTRLTVT.

This chain uses TRBV25-1 with TRBJ2-6; D might be TRBD1 (5 bases). The V end lost 3 bases, the J end lost 2 bases, and 5 bases lay between the germline ends. The CDR3 totals 14 residues. Germline lookup yields CDR1 MGHDK and CDR2 SYGVNS. CDR3 DNA sequence: TGTGCCAGCAGTGACAGGGCTGGGGCCAACGTCCTGACTTTC. Its translation: CASSDRAGANVLTF.

This chain links TRBV6-5 with TRBJ1-3; the match to TRBD1 covers 10 bases. Per germline, CDR1 MNHEY and CDR2 SVGAGI. The V segment lost 4 bases and the J segment 2 bases; nucleotides outside the gene matches: 5. This CDR3 is 16 amino acids long. CDR3 region: CASSFSGQGTGNTIYF. The CDR3 nucleotides are TGTGCCAGCAGTTTCTCGGGACAGGGGACTGGAAACACCATATATTTT.

This rearrangement joins TRBV11-2 to TRBJ2-7, with D perhaps matching TRBD1 (5 bases). The CDR3 is made up of 14 amino acids. Trimming removed 5 bases from V and 2 bases from J, with 13 bases in between. In germline, CDR1 is SGHAT, CDR2 FQNNGV. The CDR3 is CASSRRQTPYEQYF. CDR3 bases: TGTGCCAGCAGCAGAAGACAGACCCCCTACGAGCAGTACTTC. Drawing the rest from reference TRBV11-2 and TRBJ2-7, the complete variable domain is EAGVAQSPRYKIIEKRQSVAFWCNPISGHATLYWYQQILGQGPKLLIQFQNNGVVDDSQLPKDRFSAERLKGVDSTLKIQPAKLEDSAVYLCASSRRQTPYEQYFGPGTRLTVT.

This clone was recorded only once. V and J are TRBV19 and TRBJ1-5; 8 bases are shared with TRBD1. Germline values: CDR1 LNHDA, CDR2 SQIVND (reference sequence). J gave up 0 bases and V 0 bases, and 7 bases lay outside the gene matches. The CDR3 runs 18 residues. DNA of the CDR3: TGTGCCAGTAGTATAGATCGGACAGGGTTCTATAGCAATCAGCCCCAGCATTTT. It is translated as CASSIDRTGFYSNQPQHF.